The 2 T cell receptor beta chains reported below all come from one sample, sequenced in a study of cytomegalovirus exposure and HLA in healthy donors. The PCR made use of 60 Vbeta and 13 Jbeta primers. Some clones are missing from TCRdb's copy, which holds only in-frame ones; the method was immunoSEQ multiplex PCR. In the table there are around 200,000 clones, 70% to 85% of which are singletons. Sequenced: PBMCs. The receptors stem from a woman in her thirties or forties in good health and CMV-seronegative.

The V and J genes are TRBV5-1 and TRBJ2-7; 9 nucleotides agree with TRBD2. The germline V gene encodes CDR1 SGHRS and CDR2 YFSETQ. This CDR3 region has 15 residues. The trim removed 4 bases at V and 3 bases at J, leaving 8 bases unmatched. The CDR3 loop reads CASSAAGGNSYEQYF. The DNA of the CDR3 is TGCGCCAGCAGCGCAGCGGGGGGAAATAGCTACGAGCAGTACTTC.

The chain joins TRBV7-9 to TRBJ2-1; D ambiguous. The germline gives CDR1 SEHNR, CDR2 FQNEAQ (reference sequence). The V gene lost 7 bases and the J gene lost 5 bases, with 12 bases spanning the gap. The length of the CDR3 is 13 residues. This CDR3 is CASKNARNNEQFF. CDR3 nucleotide sequence: TGTGCCAGCAAAAATGCCAGGAACAATGAGCAGTTCTTC.